This T cell receptor (beta chain) was identified in a study of blood T cell repertoires in COVID-19. Study details: From the United States, Italy and Spain came samples of acute and convalescent COVID-19. Sample material is recorded as cDNA or gDNA derived from T cells, B-cell-depleted T cells, or PBMCs.

Per the authors' pipeline: Estimated nucleated cell counts came from reference gene primer amplification. Generated by immunoSEQ multiplex PCR, the TCRdb table keeps only in-frame clones and is missing some. The DNA gave D and trimming, while V, J and clone size come from that table. Here the sample spans 200,000 or so clones, roughly 89% being singletons. The receptor was isolated from a man aged 55 to 69 who had recovered from COVID-19. The sample consisted of peripheral blood.

CDR3 sequence reads: CASSIRAGRIGGELFF. CDR3 nucleotides: TGTGCCAGTAGTATCCGGGCAGGGCGGATCGGCGGGGAGCTGTTTTTT. The chain has TRBV19 and TRBJ2-2, with D perhaps TRBD1 (5 bases). In germline, CDR1 is LNHDA, CDR2 SQIVND (reference sequence). The ends were cut back, 3 bases at V and 7 bases at J, with 18 bases in the middle. This CDR3 is 16 amino acids long.